This TCR beta chain was captured in a study of cytomegalovirus exposure and HLA in healthy donors. The ends lost 3 bases at V and 5 bases at J; junction bases unmatched: 9. Germline V lookup: CDR1 SGHAT, CDR2 FQNNGV. The length of the CDR3 is 15 residues. This PCR relied on a set of 60 Vbeta primers and 13 Jbeta primers. The table came from immunoSEQ multiplex PCR; TCRdb's copy has only in-frame clones and leaves some out. Among about 97,000 clones, roughly 80% were seen once, and the ten largest hold 2.5% to 3%. The sequence derives from a middle-aged man in good health and CMV-seronegative. Sequences were obtained from PBMCs. The V and J genes are TRBV11-2 and TRBJ1-1; 7 positions agree with TRBD1. In DNA form, the CDR3 reads TGTGCCAGCAGCTTGGGGCGCAACAGGGGAACTGAAGCTTTCTTT. Translating gives CASSLGRNRGTEAFF.